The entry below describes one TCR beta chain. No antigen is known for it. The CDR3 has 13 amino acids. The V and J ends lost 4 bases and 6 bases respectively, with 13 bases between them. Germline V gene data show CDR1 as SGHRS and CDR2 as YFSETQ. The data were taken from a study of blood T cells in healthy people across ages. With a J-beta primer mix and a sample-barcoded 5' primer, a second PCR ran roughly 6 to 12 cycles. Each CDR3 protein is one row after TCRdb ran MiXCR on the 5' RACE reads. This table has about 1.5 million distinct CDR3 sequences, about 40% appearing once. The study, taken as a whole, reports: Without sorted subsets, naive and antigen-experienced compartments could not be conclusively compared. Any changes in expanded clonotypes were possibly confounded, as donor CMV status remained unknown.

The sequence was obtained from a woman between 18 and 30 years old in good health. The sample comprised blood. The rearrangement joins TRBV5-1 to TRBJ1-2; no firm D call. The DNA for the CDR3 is TGCGCCAGCAGCCTATTCCGGGATGATGGCTACACCTTC. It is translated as CASSLFRDDGYTF.